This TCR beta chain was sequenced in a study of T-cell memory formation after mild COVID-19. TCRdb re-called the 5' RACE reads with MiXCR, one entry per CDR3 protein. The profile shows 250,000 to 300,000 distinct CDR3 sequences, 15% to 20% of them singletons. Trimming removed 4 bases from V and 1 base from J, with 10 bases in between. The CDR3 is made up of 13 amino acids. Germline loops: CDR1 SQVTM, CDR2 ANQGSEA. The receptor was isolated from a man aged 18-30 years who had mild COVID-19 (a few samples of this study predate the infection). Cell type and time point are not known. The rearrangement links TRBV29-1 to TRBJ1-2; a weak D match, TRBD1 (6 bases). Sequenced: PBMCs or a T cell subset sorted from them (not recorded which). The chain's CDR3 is CSVARGDNYGYTF. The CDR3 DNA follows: TGCAGCGTTGCCAGGGGAGATAACTATGGCTACACCTTC.